This is a list of T cell receptor beta chains from one sample in a study of T cells after yellow fever vaccination. TCRdb called the 5' RACE reads again in MiXCR, with one record for every CDR3 protein. This table holds about 150,000 distinct CDR3 sequences, under 7% found once. This specimen was CD4+ T cells sorted from PBMCs, taken 10 days after the yellow fever booster vaccination. These receptors were collected from a man between 25 and 39 years old who received the YFV17D yellow fever vaccine. CDR3s include the opening cysteine and the closing phenylalanine or tryptophan. Each record gives: V gene, J gene, clone size, D gene, CDR3 DNA, CDR3 protein. A D gene is named only where the DNA matches it firmly. Where a row states a size, it is once, few, many or the class of an expanded clone; other rows omit it.

>TRBV21-1|TRBJ2-3|few|.
TGTGCCAGCAGCTCCCCGAGGCGGAGGGGGACTAGCGGGAATAGCACAGATACGCAGTATTTT
CASSSPRRRGTSGNSTDTQYF
>TRBV10-3|TRBJ2-1|many|.
TGTGCCATCAAACCCAGCTCCCCGAGGCGGGGTGATGAGCAGTTCTTC
CAIKPSSPRRGDEQFF
>TRBV5-1|TRBJ2-3|many|.
TGCGCCAGTGGGGCCGGGGCAACGAACACAGATACGCAGTATTTT
CASGAGATNTDTQYF
>TRBV20-1|TRBJ2-4|many|.
TGCAGTGCTAGACCTAGTACGCAAAACATTCAGTACTTC
CSARPSTQNIQYF
>TRBV18|TRBJ1-4|many|.
TGTGCCAGCTCACTGGTGGGAAGTAATGAAAAACTGTTTTTT
CASSLVGSNEKLFF
>TRBV4-3|TRBJ2-3|many|.
TGCGCCAGCGGGACCTTGTGGGCAGATACGCAGTATTTT
CASGTLWADTQYF
>TRBV5-6|TRBJ2-4|.|.
TGTGCCAGCAGCTTGGGAGGGGGGCCGGGGAACATTCAGTACTTC
CASSLGGGPGNIQYF
>TRBV28|TRBJ2-5|many|TRBD1
TGTGCCAGCAGCCTCCAGGGACAGGGGACAGAGACCCAGTACTTC
CASSLQGQGTETQYF
>TRBV7-3|TRBJ2-1|.|.
TGTGCCAGCAGCCCCCGACTCTCTGGCGATAAGTTCTTC
CASSPRLSGDKFF
>TRBV20-1|TRBJ2-7|many|TRBD2
TGCAGTGCTAGAGATCACGGGGGGTCCTACGAGCAGTACTTC
CSARDHGGSYEQYF
>TRBV5-1|TRBJ2-3|many|TRBD2
TGCGCCAGCAGCTTGGCGACTAGCGGGAGGAGCACAGATACGCAGTATTTT
CASSLATSGRSTDTQYF
>TRBV5-4|TRBJ1-1|.|.
TGTGCCAGCAGCTTGGATGCGGGGAACACTGAAGCTTTCTTT
CASSLDAGNTEAFF
>TRBV7-2|TRBJ2-3|many|.
TGTGCCAGCAGAGGGGCTAGCGCCAGCACAGATACGCAGTATTTT
CASRGASASTDTQYF
>TRBV7-2|TRBJ2-7|few|TRBD2
TGTGCCAGCAGCTCCCTCGGACTAGCGGGAGGCGAGCAGTACTTC
CASSSLGLAGGEQYF
>TRBV29-1|TRBJ1-5|few|TRBD1
TGCAGCTTCACCACAGGGGGTCGTGATCAGCCCCAGCATTTT
CSFTTGGRDQPQHF
>TRBV7-2|TRBJ2-7|many|.
TGTGCCAGCAGCTTAAGGACTAGGGGGGAGGGCGAGCAGTACTTC
CASSLRTRGEGEQYF
>TRBV20-1|TRBJ1-5|many|.
TGCAGTGGGGGTCGGACTAATCAGCCCCAGCATTTT
CSGGRTNQPQHF
>TRBV20-1|TRBJ2-7|many|TRBD1
TGCAGTGCTTCGGGACAGGGGGCCTACGAGCAGTACTTC
CSASGQGAYEQYF
>TRBV5-1|TRBJ1-1|many|.
TGCGCCAGCAGCTTGGAAGAGGCACGCCCGACAGAAGCTTTCTTT
CASSLEEARPTEAFF
>TRBV7-2|TRBJ2-4|many|.
TGTGCCAGCAGCTTAAGCGCGGTCCAAACCAAAAACATTCAGTACTTC
CASSLSAVQTKNIQYF
>TRBV7-2|TRBJ1-1|few|.
TGTGCCAGCAGCTTAAAACGAGGGACTGAAGCTTTCTTT
CASSLKRGTEAFF
>TRBV5-1|TRBJ1-1|medium-sized|.
TGCGCCAGCAGCTTGGGCGTAAACACTGAAGCTTTCTTT
CASSLGVNTEAFF
>TRBV19|TRBJ1-1|few|.
TGTGCCAGTACTACCGACAGTGAAGCTTTCTTT
CASTTDSEAFF
>TRBV7-2|TRBJ1-2|.|.
TGTGCCAGCAGCGATGACCGTATAGGGGCAGTGGGCTACACCTTC
CASSDDRIGAVGYTF
>TRBV5-1|TRBJ2-1|many|.
TGCGCCAGCAGCTTTGAAGGGAGCTCCTACAATGAGCAGTTCTTC
CASSFEGSSYNEQFF
>TRBV7-2|TRBJ2-1|.|.
TGTGCCAGCAGCTTCGAGGGTTATCGATCCAATGAGCAGTTCTTC
CASSFEGYRSNEQFF
>TRBV20-1|TRBJ2-7|.|.
TGCAGTGCTCCGTTCTCCTACGAGCAGTACTTC
CSAPFSYEQYF
>TRBV9|TRBJ2-1|many|.
TGTGCCAGCAGCGTAGCTCCGCTAAGCGGCTCCATTCAGGGGAATAGCAATGAGCAGTTCTTC
CASSVAPLSGSIQGNSNEQFF
>TRBV5-5|TRBJ2-1|many|.
TGTGCCAGCAGCTTGAAGGGGTCAAGCAATGAGCAGTTCTTC
CASSLKGSSNEQFF
>TRBV7-3|TRBJ2-5|many|.
TGTGCCAGCAGCATCACCAAGAAAGAGACCCAGTACTTC
CASSITKKETQYF
>TRBV20-1|TRBJ2-1|.|TRBD1
TGCAGTGCTAGAGATGGGGACAGGGTCTACAATGAGCAGTTCTTC
CSARDGDRVYNEQFF
>TRBV12-3/TRBV12-4|TRBJ2-2|many|.
TGTGCCGGCAGTATTGGACTGGCCCCCGGGGAGCTGTTTTTT
CAGSIGLAPGELFF
>TRBV19|TRBJ2-7|few|TRBD1
TGTGCCAGTAGCCCTGACAGGGCCACCTACGAGCAGTACTTC
CASSPDRATYEQYF
>TRBV20-1|TRBJ1-1|many|.
TGCAGTGCACTCAGGGGCCTGAACACTGAAGCTTTCTTT
CSALRGLNTEAFF
>TRBV6-5|TRBJ1-1|many|.
TGTGCCAGCAGTTACACGAAGGGACCGATGAACACTGAAGCTTTCTTT
CASSYTKGPMNTEAFF
>TRBV5-6|TRBJ2-7|many|.
TGTGCCAGCAGCTTCTCCGCGGGGACGGCCTACGAGCAGTACTTC
CASSFSAGTAYEQYF
>TRBV6-1|TRBJ2-7|few|TRBD2
TGTGCCAGCCGGGGACTAGCGGGGAGGGCGGGCTCCTACGAGCAGTACTTC
CASRGLAGRAGSYEQYF
>TRBV4-3|TRBJ2-3|many|.
TGCGCCAGCAGCCAAGTTTCGGTGGGGGATACGCAGTATTTT
CASSQVSVGDTQYF
>TRBV2|TRBJ2-1|many|TRBD2
TGTGCCAGCAGTGAGGCTAGCGGGGGCTACAATGAGCAGTTCTTC
CASSEASGGYNEQFF
>TRBV20-1|TRBJ2-5|.|.
TGCAGTGCTAGAACCAATGGGATACTGCTCCAAGAGACCCAGTACTTC
CSARTNGILLQETQYF
>TRBV25-1|TRBJ2-2|many|TRBD2
TGTGCCAGCAGATCGTTAGCGGGAGCGAGCACCGGGGAGCTGTTTTTT
CASRSLAGASTGELFF
>TRBV7-2|TRBJ2-1|many|TRBD1
TGTGCCAGCAGCGGAGACAGGGCCTACAATGAGCAGTTCTTC
CASSGDRAYNEQFF
>TRBV7-9|TRBJ2-7|.|TRBD1
TGTGCCAGCAGCGGCGCGGGACAGGCCCAGGGCGAGCAGTACTTC
CASSGAGQAQGEQYF
>TRBV7-6|TRBJ2-1|many|TRBD2
TGTGCCAGCAGCTTTCTAGCGGGAATTCAGTTCTTC
CASSFLAGIQFF
>TRBV5-4|TRBJ1-2|many|.
TGTGCCAGCAGCTTGGTAGCTCAGGGGAGCGGTGGCTACACCTTC
CASSLVAQGSGGYTF
>TRBV27|TRBJ2-7|many|.
TGTGCCAGCAGTTTATCCGGGAGATTGAAAGAGCAGTACTTC
CASSLSGRLKEQYF
>TRBV5-5|TRBJ1-1|many|.
TGTGCCAGCAGCTCCTGGACAGCTATGAACACTGAAGCTTTCTTT
CASSSWTAMNTEAFF
>TRBV23-1|TRBJ2-1|few|.
TGCGCCAGCGCACCACGCCCGGGACGTACTTACAATGAGCAGTTCTTC
CASAPRPGRTYNEQFF
>TRBV7-9|TRBJ2-4|.|.
TGTGCCAGCACGGGTTCTTCGGGCATTCAGTACTTC
CASTGSSGIQYF